This TCR beta chain came from a study of blood T cells in healthy people across ages. Study observations and caveats: As age increased, TCR beta diversity per million T cells fell in a roughly linear fashion.

Notes on this clonotype: Its antigen is as yet unknown.

Germline V CDR1 and CDR2: MNHEY, SVGAGI. The CDR3 totals 15 residues. The V gene end was trimmed by 6 bases and the J gene end by 5 bases; junction bases not matched to a gene: 8. Donors ranged from roughly 6 to 100 years old and were healthy Caucasians in Russia. The authors isolated at least 7 million PBMCs per sample. Primers used in a second PCR of about 6 to 11 cycles were a sample-barcoded 5' primer and a J-beta primer mix. Every cDNA was tagged by a template-switch adaptor with 12 random nucleotides. In TCRdb, the 5' RACE reads were re-called with MiXCR into one record per CDR3 protein. The data hold roughly 730,000 distinct CDR3 sequences, with roughly three fifths observed a single time.

Sequencing input: blood. The receptor was derived from a man aged 40-49 years in good health. J is TRBJ2-2 and V is TRBV6-5; 8 bases line up with TRBD2. The CDR3: CASRDGRARTGELFF. The CDR3 DNA is TGTGCCAGCAGAGACGGGAGGGCACGGACCGGGGAGCTGTTTTTT.